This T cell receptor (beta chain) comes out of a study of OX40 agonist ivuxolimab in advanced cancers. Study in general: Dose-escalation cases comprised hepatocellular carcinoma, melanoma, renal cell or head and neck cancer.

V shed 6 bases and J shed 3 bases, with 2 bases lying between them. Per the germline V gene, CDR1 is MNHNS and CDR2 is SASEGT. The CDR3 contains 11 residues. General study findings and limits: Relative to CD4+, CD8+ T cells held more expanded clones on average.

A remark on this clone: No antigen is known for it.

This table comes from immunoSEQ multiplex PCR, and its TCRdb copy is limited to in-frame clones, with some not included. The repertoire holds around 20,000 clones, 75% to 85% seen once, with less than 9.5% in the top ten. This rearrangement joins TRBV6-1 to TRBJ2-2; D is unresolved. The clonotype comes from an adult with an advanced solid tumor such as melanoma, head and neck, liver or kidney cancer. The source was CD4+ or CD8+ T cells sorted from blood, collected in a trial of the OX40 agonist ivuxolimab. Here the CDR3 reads CASRHTGELFF. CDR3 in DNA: TGTGCCAGCAGACACACCGGGGAGCTGTTTTTT.